This TCR beta chain was sequenced during a study of read filtering for tumor transcriptome and immune sequencing. At least ten counts were recorded for this clonotype. The antigen remains undetermined. From approximately 400 ng of RNA, a library with molecular barcoded alpha/delta and beta/gamma adaptors was made. TCRdb used MiXCR to reprocess the reads, holding one entry per CDR3 protein. The sample lists about 130,000 distinct CDR3 sequences, 10% to 15% occurring once. The CDR3 is made up of 15 amino acids. Trimming took 0 bases from V and 3 from J, leaving 9 bases between them. The V gene's germline CDR1 is MNHEY and CDR2 SMNVEV (reference sequence). General observations from the study: Single-read clonotypes: about 81.9% of IR-seq clonotypes (about 3.5% of reads), around three quarters of RNA-seq clonotypes (approximately 43% of reads). RNA-seq captured clonotypes less deeply and reliably than IR-seq.

The TCR originated in a donor at least 40 years old with multiple myeloma. Sequencing was performed on a population of CD138-negative cells sorted from bone marrow. The chain has TRBV27 and TRBJ2-1; D possibly corresponds to TRBD2 (6 bases). The CDR3 DNA is TGTGCCAGCAGTTTATCCTGGGGGGTCTACAATGAGCAGTTCTTC. Amino acids: CASSLSWGVYNEQFF.